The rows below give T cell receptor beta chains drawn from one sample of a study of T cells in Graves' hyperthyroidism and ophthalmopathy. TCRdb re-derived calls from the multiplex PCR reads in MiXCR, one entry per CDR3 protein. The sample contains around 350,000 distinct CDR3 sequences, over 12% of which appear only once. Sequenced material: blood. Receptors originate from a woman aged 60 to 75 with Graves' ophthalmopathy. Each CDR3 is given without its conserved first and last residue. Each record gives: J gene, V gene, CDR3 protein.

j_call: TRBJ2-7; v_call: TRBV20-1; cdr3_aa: SASFGLAGDHEQY
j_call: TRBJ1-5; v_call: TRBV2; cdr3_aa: ASSGTGRQQPQH
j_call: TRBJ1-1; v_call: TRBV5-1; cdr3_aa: ASSRDRGGTEAF
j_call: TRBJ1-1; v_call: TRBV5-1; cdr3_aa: ASSPMSGTEAF
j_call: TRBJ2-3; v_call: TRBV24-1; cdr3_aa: ATSVSGRGTDTQY
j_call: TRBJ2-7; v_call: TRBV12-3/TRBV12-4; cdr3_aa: ASSRQKGLAGGDEQY
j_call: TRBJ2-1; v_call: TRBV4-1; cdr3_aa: ASSQVASPNEQF
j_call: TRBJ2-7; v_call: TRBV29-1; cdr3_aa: SVGGRGTYEQY
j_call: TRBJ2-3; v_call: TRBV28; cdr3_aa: ASSFGTNIDTQY
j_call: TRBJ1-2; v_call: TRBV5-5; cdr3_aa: ASSLTGQGYYGYT
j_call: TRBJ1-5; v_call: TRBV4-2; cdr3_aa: ASSRRDGQPQH
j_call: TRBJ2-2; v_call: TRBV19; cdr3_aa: ASSIWRDTYTGELF
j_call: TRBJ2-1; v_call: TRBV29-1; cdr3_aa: SVAGTSKFNEQF
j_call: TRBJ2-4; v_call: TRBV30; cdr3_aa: AWTVTGTSNIQY
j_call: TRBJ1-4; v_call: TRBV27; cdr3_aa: ASSSRRRGEKLF
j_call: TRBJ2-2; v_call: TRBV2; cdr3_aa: ASKGAGELF
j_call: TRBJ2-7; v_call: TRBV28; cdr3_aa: ASSLGASGASYEQY
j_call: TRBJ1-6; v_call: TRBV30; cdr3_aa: AWRTGTLNSPLH
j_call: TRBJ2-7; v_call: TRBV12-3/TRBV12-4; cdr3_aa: ASSPGDDPYEQY
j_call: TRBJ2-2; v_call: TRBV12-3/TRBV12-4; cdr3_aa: ASSFSGSLPGELF
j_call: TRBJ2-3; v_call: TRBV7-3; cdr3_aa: ASSLDPTGLDTDTQY
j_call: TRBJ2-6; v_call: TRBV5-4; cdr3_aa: ASSFPTGSGANVLT